This TCR beta chain derives from a study of T cell responses to AZD1222 COVID-19 vaccine. At the level of the study: Pooled in the analysis were second doses at about 4 or about 12 weeks.

Here immunoSEQ multiplex PCR was the method, and the copy in TCRdb shows in-frame clones only, minus some. The sample has approximately 120,000 clones, around 90% seen once. CDR1 is SNHLY, CDR2 FYNNEI, per germline. This CDR3 has 15 amino acids. V gave up 1 base and J gave up 8 bases, with 17 bases separating them. Specimen: peripheral blood, collected on day 0 of AZD1222 vaccination. This TCR derives from an adult in good health. The chain combines TRBV2 with TRBJ1-2; no clear D gene. The chain's CDR3 is CASSEGWRQAAGYTF. For the CDR3, the DNA is TGTGCCAGCAGTGAAGGCTGGCGGCAGGCGGCCGGCTACACCTTC.